These 21 T cell receptor beta chains were all obtained from the same sample, sequenced in a study of blood T cell repertoires in COVID-19. The table came from immunoSEQ multiplex PCR; TCRdb's copy has only in-frame clones and leaves some out. The sample records roughly 200,000 clones, roughly 90% being singletons. The sequencing sample was made of peripheral blood. The receptors come from a man aged 18 to 29 with active or convalescent COVID-19.

The V gene is TRBV3-1 (or the pseudogene TRBV3-2), the J gene TRBJ2-5; tentatively, D is TRBD2 (7 bases). CDR3 length: 15 amino acids. The ends were cut back, 0 bases at V and 5 bases at J, with 13 bases in the middle. Germline CDR1 LGHDT, CDR2 YNNKEL (reference sequence). The CDR3 loop reads CASSQERGGQETQYF. CDR3 DNA: TGTGCCAGCAGCCAAGAGAGGGGGGGCCAGGAGACCCAGTACTTC.

The CDR3, as DNA: TGTGCCAGCAGCAACGGGACTAGCGGGAGCGTAGATACCGGGGAGCTGTTTTTT. As protein: CASSNGTSGSVDTGELFF. V is TRBV21-1 and J is TRBJ2-2; the table's TRBD2 call for D was not verified on the DNA. TRBV21-1 is reported as a pseudogene. This CDR3 contains 18 residues.

The chain has TRBV19 and TRBJ1-1; TRBD1 matches at 7 bases. CDR3 length: 13 amino acids. Looked up from germline, CDR1 is LNHDA and CDR2 is SQIVND (reference sequence). V gave up 5 bases and J gave up 4 bases; unmatched junction bases: 4. CDR3 region: CASSGQVGTEAFF. The CDR3 nucleotides are TGTGCCAGTAGTGGACAGGTGGGCACTGAAGCTTTCTTT.

This rearrangement joins TRBV12-3 or TRBV12-4 to TRBJ1-1; possible D gene TRBD1, 5 bases. The CDR3 runs to 13 residues. V shed 1 base and J shed 3 bases, with 6 bases lying between them. CDR3 nucleotides: TGTGCCAGCAGTTTAGACAGGCACACTGAAGCTTTCTTT. Translating gives CASSLDRHTEAFF.

The chain couples TRBV2 to TRBJ2-7, with TRBD1 matching over 7 bases. Germline CDR1 reads SNHLY; CDR2 reads FYNNEI. With 6 bases clipped from V and 7 bases from J, the junction kept 12 bases outside the gene matches. The CDR3 is 14 residues long. CDR3 nucleotides: TGTGCCAGCAGGCCAGAGACAGGGTCCCGGGAGCAGTACTTC. Translating gives CASRPETGSREQYF.

The gene calls are TRBV19 and TRBJ1-2, with D hard to call. The CDR3 has 18 amino acids. Germline CDR1 is LNHDA and CDR2 is SQIVND (reference sequence). V was pared by 6 bases and J by 2 bases, with 25 bases between. CDR3 sequence (DNA): TGTGCCAGTAGCCTACCGGGGAGGTTCTCTGGCGCAAACTATGGCTACACCTTC. The encoded protein is CASSLPGRFSGANYGYTF.

The chain joins TRBV11-3 to TRBJ2-1; the D gene is possibly TRBD2 (6 bases). Germline CDR1 and CDR2: SGHNT and YENEEA. Deletions cut 5 bases from V and 0 bases from J, with 14 bases between. The CDR3 spans 16 residues. DNA for the CDR3: TGTGCCAGCAGCCCCCGGGACTCCTTCTCCTACAATGAGCAGTTCTTC. Protein: CASSPRDSFSYNEQFF.

The count of this clone is one. The chain joins TRBV4-1 to TRBJ2-3, with D tentatively TRBD1 (5 bases). Looked up from germline, CDR1 is MGHRA and CDR2 is YSYEKL. Trimming pared 6 bases from V and 1 base from J, leaving 17 bases between. This CDR3 region has 16 residues. This chain's CDR3 is CASRQTDVGRTDTQYF. As DNA, the CDR3 is TGCGCCAGCAGACAAACGGACGTGGGGCGCACAGATACGCAGTATTTT.

The chain is built from TRBV7-9 and TRBJ1-4, with D tentatively TRBD1 (6 bases). Trimming left V 3 bases short and J 8 bases short, with 13 bases between. The CDR3 is 14 residues long. The germline CDR1 and CDR2 sequences are SEHNR and FQNEAQ (reference sequence). The CDR3 bases are TGTGCCAGCAGCTTGGAGGACAGTGACGAAAAACTGTTTTTT. Amino acid sequence: CASSLEDSDEKLFF.

This rearrangement joins TRBV12-5 to TRBJ2-2, with D perhaps matching TRBD1 (5 bases). The CDR3 spans 15 residues. Trimming shortened V by 1 base and J by 5 bases, and 11 bases separated the two germline ends. Germline V gene sequence: CDR1 LGHNT, CDR2 FRNRAP. The CDR3, as DNA: TGTGCTAGTGGTTTGGAGCAACAGGTTACCGGGGAGCTGTTTTTT. Translated: CASGLEQQVTGELFF.

As to this clone: One end of the junction does not line up with germline, which may come from a read error. The chain combines TRBV19 with TRBJ2-7; D gene unclear. The CDR3 has 16 amino acids. The V gene's germline CDR1 is LNHDA and CDR2 SQIVND (reference sequence). The CDR3 is CASRSPADKGSDEQYF. CDR3 coding DNA: TGTGCCAGTAGGAGCCCCGCAGACAAAGGCTCCGACGAGCAGTACTTC.

This clone has just a few counts. V and J are TRBV30 and TRBJ1-5, with 9 bases that match TRBD1. Looked up from germline, CDR1 is GTSNPN and CDR2 is SVGIG (reference sequence). Germline trimming cut 3 bases from V and 5 bases from J; bases unmatched to any gene: 2. The CDR3 has 13 amino acids. CDR3 nucleotides: TGTGCCTGGAGCACAGGGGGCTATCAGCCCCAGCATTTT. Translation: CAWSTGGYQPQHF.

This clone was seen a handful of times. The rearrangement joins TRBV7-8 to TRBJ1-2; 8 bases fit TRBD1. This CDR3 region has 15 residues. The ends lost 5 bases at V and 5 bases at J; junction bases unmatched: 10. The germline CDR1 and CDR2 sequences are SGHVS and FQNEAQ. The CDR3 region is CASSGRTGRMYGYTF. The CDR3 region has the DNA TGTGCCAGCAGCGGCCGGACAGGGAGGATGTATGGCTACACCTTC.

This clone has only one observation. Distinct nucleotide sequences in the sample also encode this CDR3. The V call is TRBV30, the J call TRBJ1-2, with no clear D. Germline-derived CDR1 and CDR2 are GTSNPN and SVGIG (reference sequence). The CDR3 sequence is 13 residues long. V was shortened by 3 bases and J by 2 bases, with 10 bases between the two germline ends. CDR3 nucleotides: TGTGCCTGGAGCCCAGGTGTCAACTATGGCTACACCTTC. As protein: CAWSPGVNYGYTF.

This sequence joins TRBV6-1 and TRBJ2-3, with 9 nucleotides matching TRBD2. CDR3 length: 17 amino acids. Germline CDR1 MNHNS, CDR2 SASEGT. The ends lost 1 base at V and 4 bases at J; junction bases unmatched: 9. CDR3 region: CASSEVVAGGPPDTQYF. DNA for the CDR3: TGTGCCAGCAGTGAAGTCGTGGCGGGGGGGCCTCCAGATACGCAGTATTTT.

This clone was picked up one time. The chain is built from TRBV19 and TRBJ2-1; 7 bases are shared with TRBD1. This CDR3 spans 16 amino acids. Trimming at V came to 4 bases and at J to 2 bases, leaving 8 bases not matched to a gene. Germline CDR1 and CDR2: LNHDA and SQIVND (reference sequence). Here the CDR3 DNA reads TGTGCCAGTAGTACGGCCCGGACAGGAGCCTACAATGAGCAGTTCTTC. It specifies CASSTARTGAYNEQFF. The entire variable domain, with the rest obtained from reference TRBV19 and TRBJ2-1, is as follows: DGGITQSPKYLFRKEGQNVTLSCEQNLNHDAMYWYRQDPGQGLRLIYYSQIVNDFQKGDIAEGYSVSREKKESFPLTVTSAQKNPTAFYLCASSTARTGAYNEQFFGPGTRLTVL.

This clone appeared once. The chain uses TRBV12-5 and TRBJ1-2; D perhaps matches TRBD1 (5 bases). The V end was cut by 6 bases, the J end by 7 bases, with 15 bases between. CDR1 LGHNT and CDR2 FRNRAP come from the germline V gene. The CDR3 runs 13 residues. The CDR3 region is CASGMGLYGGYTF. The CDR3 DNA reads as TGTGCTAGTGGGATGGGGCTTTATGGTGGCTACACCTTC.

The chain links TRBV18 to TRBJ2-1; TRBD1 aligns across 9 bases. CDR1 is KGHSH, CDR2 LQKENI, per germline. This CDR3 is 15 amino acids long. The trim removed 3 bases at V and 10 bases at J, leaving 10 bases unmatched. In DNA, the CDR3 is TGTGCCAGCTCACCCCTGGGGACAGGGCACGGCGAGCAGTTCTTC. It is translated as CASSPLGTGHGEQFF. Supplemented by reference TRBV18 and TRBJ2-1, the full variable domain reads NAGVMQNPRHLVRRRGQEARLRCSPMKGHSHVYWYRQLPEEGLKFMVYLQKENIIDESGMPKERFSAEFPKEGPSILRIQQVVRGDSAAYFCASSPLGTGHGEQFFGPGTRLTVL.

This sequence joins TRBV6-2 or TRBV6-3 and TRBJ1-2; D is ambiguous. Germline V gene data show CDR1 as MNHEY and CDR2 as SVGEGT. With 5 bases removed from V and 4 bases from J, the gap between germline ends came to 5 bases. This CDR3 comprises 11 residues. The CDR3 reads CASSRGYGYTF. CDR3 DNA: TGTGCCAGCAGTCGGGGCTATGGCTACACCTTC.

V usage is TRBV30 and J usage is TRBJ2-6; 9 bases line up with TRBD1. This CDR3 has 18 amino acids. Per germline, CDR1 GTSNPN and CDR2 SVGIG (reference sequence). J gave up 0 bases and V 0 bases, and 6 bases lay outside the gene matches. CDR3 in amino acids: CAWSVDRGFPSGANVLTF. CDR3 DNA sequence: TGTGCCTGGAGTGTGGACAGGGGTTTCCCCTCTGGGGCCAACGTCCTGACTTTC.

V is TRBV11-2 and J is TRBJ2-1; 8 bases agree with TRBD2. Per germline, CDR1 SGHAT and CDR2 FQNNGV. The CDR3 has 16 residues. J was trimmed by 6 bases and V by 5 bases; bases with no gene match: 12. CDR3 DNA: TGTGCCAGCAGCCCCGGGGTCTGGCTAGCGGGCAATGAGCAGTTCTTC. It translates to CASSPGVWLAGNEQFF.